This T cell receptor (beta chain) was sequenced for a study of blood T cell repertoires in COVID-19. V gave up 2 bases and J gave up 5 bases; unmatched junction bases: 7. The V gene's germline CDR1 is SGHDT and CDR2 YYEEEE. The CDR3 is made up of 16 amino acids. Sequenced by immunoSEQ multiplex PCR; TCRdb stores in-frame clones only, minus some. The repertoire has about 280,000 clones, 75% to 90% of them found once; the top ten carry 2% to 2.5%. This clonotype originated in a woman aged 30 to 39 who had recovered from COVID-19. The source material was peripheral blood. This chain joins TRBV5-6 and TRBJ1-1; 12 bases are a match to TRBD1. The CDR3 sequence is CASSLGTGGVWTEAFF. The CDR3 bases are TGTGCCAGCAGCTTAGGGACAGGGGGCGTTTGGACTGAAGCTTTCTTT. The full variable domain, with the rest looked up from reference TRBV5-6 and TRBJ1-1, is DAGVTQSPTHLIKTRGQQVTLRCSPKSGHDTVSWYQQALGQGPQFIFQYYEEEERQRGNFPDRFSGHQFPNYSSELNVNALLLGDSALYLCASSLGTGGVWTEAFFGQGTRLTVV.